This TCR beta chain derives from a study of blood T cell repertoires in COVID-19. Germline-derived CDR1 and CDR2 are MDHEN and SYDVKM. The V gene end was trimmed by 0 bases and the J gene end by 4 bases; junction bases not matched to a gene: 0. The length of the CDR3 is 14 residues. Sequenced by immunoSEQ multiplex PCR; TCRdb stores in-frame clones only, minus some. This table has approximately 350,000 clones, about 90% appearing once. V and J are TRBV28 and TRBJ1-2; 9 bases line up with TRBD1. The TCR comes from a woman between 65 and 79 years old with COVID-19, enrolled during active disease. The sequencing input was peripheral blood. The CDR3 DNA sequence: TGTGCCAGCAGTTTATGGACAGGGGGCTATGGCTACACCTTC. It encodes CASSLWTGGYGYTF.